This is a list of T cell receptor beta chains from one sample in a study of T cell changes during pregnancy in multiple sclerosis. Clones were read by immunoSEQ multiplex PCR, and TCRdb kept only the in-frame ones, dropping some. The sample lists 40,000 or so clones, roughly 88% occurring once. The material was CD8+ T cells from peripheral blood mononuclear cells, obtained in the first trimester of pregnancy. These receptors came from a female donor with multiple sclerosis, enrolled in a pregnancy study. Both conserved end residues are part of each CDR3. The order of the fields is CDR3 DNA, CDR3 protein, D gene, clone size, V gene, CDR3 length, J gene. D genes are given only for firm matches. Size tells how often a clone was seen (once, few, many) or the class of an expanded clone, and some rows leave it out.

DNA: TGTGCCAGCAGCAAGACAGGAACTCACACCGGGGAGCTGTTTTTT
CDR3: CASSKTGTHTGELFF
D: NA
size: once
V: TRBV7-9
length: 15
J: TRBJ2-2

DNA: TGTGCCAGCAGGTCCGGGACAGGGGTTTCTCTAGATACGCAGTATTTT
CDR3: CASRSGTGVSLDTQYF
D: TRBD1
size: NA
V: TRBV2
length: 16
J: TRBJ2-3

DNA: TGCGCCAGCAGCTTGAATGTGGGACTGGTGTCCTACGAGCAGTACTTC
CDR3: CASSLNVGLVSYEQYF
D: NA
size: once
V: TRBV5-1
length: 16
J: TRBJ2-7

DNA: TGTAGTTCCCGGGACAGGGCGGCCTACTATGGCTACACCTTC
CDR3: CSSRDRAAYYGYTF
D: TRBD1
size: NA
V: TRBV6-1
length: 14
J: TRBJ1-2

DNA: TGTGCCAGCAGCTCTTGGGACATAAATGAGCAGTTCTTC
CDR3: CASSSWDINEQFF
D: NA
size: NA
V: TRBV7-9
length: 13
J: TRBJ2-1

DNA: TGCGCCAGCAGCTTGGGTGGTGGGACAGTAAAGACCCAGTACTTC
CDR3: CASSLGGGTVKTQYF
D: TRBD1
size: NA
V: TRBV5-1
length: 15
J: TRBJ2-5

DNA: TGTGCCAGCAGCTCCGACCAACTAGCGGGGGGGCCGAACACCGGGGAGCTGTTTTTT
CDR3: CASSSDQLAGGPNTGELFF
D: TRBD2
size: once
V: TRBV5-4
length: 19
J: TRBJ2-2

DNA: TGTGCCAGCAGCGCCCGGGACAGGGCGAAGGAGACCCAGTACTTC
CDR3: CASSARDRAKETQYF
D: TRBD1
size: NA
V: TRBV9
length: 15
J: TRBJ2-5

DNA: TGTGCCAGCGCCCTAGCGGTAGGCACAGATACGCAGTATTTT
CDR3: CASALAVGTDTQYF
D: TRBD2
size: once
V: TRBV27
length: 14
J: TRBJ2-3

DNA: TGTGCCAGCAGCCCGGGGAACACCGGGGAGCTGTTTTTT
CDR3: CASSPGNTGELFF
D: NA
size: NA
V: TRBV5-6
length: 13
J: TRBJ2-2

DNA: TGTGCCAGCAGCCTTCCGGGGGGTGAAAAACTGTTTTTT
CDR3: CASSLPGGEKLFF
D: NA
size: NA
V: TRBV25-1
length: 13
J: TRBJ1-4

DNA: TGTGCCAGCAGCTTTCGGGACAGGGGGCTTAATGAGCAGTTCTTC
CDR3: CASSFRDRGLNEQFF
D: TRBD1
size: NA
V: TRBV5-8
length: 15
J: TRBJ2-1

DNA: TGTGCCAGCAGCTTGGTGATAGCGGGAGGGAAAGAGACCCAGTACTTC
CDR3: CASSLVIAGGKETQYF
D: TRBD2
size: NA
V: TRBV5-6
length: 16
J: TRBJ2-5

DNA: TGTGCCAGCAGCTTTGGGGGGGGAGAGCAGTACTTC
CDR3: CASSFGGGEQYF
D: TRBD2
size: NA
V: TRBV7-6
length: 12
J: TRBJ2-7

DNA: TGCGCCAGCAGTCCGACAGGGGCCCTAAACACCGGGGAGCTGTTTTTT
CDR3: CASSPTGALNTGELFF
D: TRBD1
size: NA
V: TRBV10-2
length: 16
J: TRBJ2-2

DNA: TGTGCCAGCAGCTTGGGAGGGAGAAGCAATCAGCCCCAGCATTTT
CDR3: CASSLGGRSNQPQHF
D: NA
size: once
V: TRBV5-4
length: 15
J: TRBJ1-5

DNA: TGTGCCAGCAGCTCGTACCGGGACAGACGAAATTCACCCCTCCACTTT
CDR3: CASSSYRDRRNSPLHF
D: TRBD1
size: NA
V: TRBV7-2
length: 16
J: TRBJ1-6

DNA: TGCGCCAGCAGCCAAGATGAAGGCAGGGCCTTTTTGGAAGCTTTCTTT
CDR3: CASSQDEGRAFLEAFF
D: NA
size: NA
V: TRBV4-1
length: 16
J: TRBJ1-1

DNA: TGTGCCAGCAGCGGATCCGGGACTGGGAGAGGGAACACTGAAGCTTTCTTT
CDR3: CASSGSGTGRGNTEAFF
D: NA
size: NA
V: TRBV9
length: 17
J: TRBJ1-1

DNA: TGTGCCAGCATTCAGGGGCCAGCCGCTTTCTTT
CDR3: CASIQGPAAFF
D: NA
size: NA
V: TRBV6-5
length: 11
J: TRBJ1-1

DNA: TGCGCCAGCAGCCGAGGGACTAGCCCGTACGAGCAGTACTTC
CDR3: CASSRGTSPYEQYF
D: TRBD2
size: NA
V: TRBV4-1
length: 14
J: TRBJ2-7

DNA: TGTGCCAGCAGTTTCGGGAAGGGGACCCAGTACTTC
CDR3: CASSFGKGTQYF
D: NA
size: NA
V: TRBV27
length: 12
J: TRBJ2-5

DNA: TGTGCCAGCAGTGAGGAGTCAGGGGGGAAAGATACGCAGTATTTT
CDR3: CASSEESGGKDTQYF
D: NA
size: few
V: TRBV6-1
length: 15
J: TRBJ2-3

DNA: TGTGCCAGCAGCCCGGGGACAGGCCCGACCTACGAGCAGTACTTC
CDR3: CASSPGTGPTYEQYF
D: TRBD1
size: NA
V: TRBV5-5
length: 15
J: TRBJ2-7

DNA: TGTGCCACCGGACACGCGATACAGCCCCAGCATTTT
CDR3: CATGHAIQPQHF
D: NA
size: NA
V: TRBV19
length: 12
J: TRBJ1-5